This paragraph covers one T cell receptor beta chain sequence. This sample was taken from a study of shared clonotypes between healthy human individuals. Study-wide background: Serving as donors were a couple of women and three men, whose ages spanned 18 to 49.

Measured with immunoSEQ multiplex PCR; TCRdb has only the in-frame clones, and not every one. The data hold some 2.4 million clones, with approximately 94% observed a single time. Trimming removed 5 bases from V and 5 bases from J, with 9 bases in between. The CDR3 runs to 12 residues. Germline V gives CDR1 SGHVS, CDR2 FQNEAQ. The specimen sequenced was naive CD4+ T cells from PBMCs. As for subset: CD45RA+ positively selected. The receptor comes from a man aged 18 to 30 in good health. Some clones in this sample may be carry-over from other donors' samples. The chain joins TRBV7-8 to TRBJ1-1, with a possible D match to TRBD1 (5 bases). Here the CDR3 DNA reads TGTGCCAGCAGCCCCGGGGGGACTGAAGCTTTCTTT. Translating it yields CASSPGGTEAFF.